This passage covers 21 T cell receptor beta chains from one sample sequenced in a study of blood T cells in healthy people across ages (dated by TCRdb to between 2014 and 2017). The library was generated by 5' RACE. A second 7 to 11 cycle PCR used a sample-barcoded 5' primer and a J-beta primer mix. Using fastp trimming at Q25 and MiXCR clonotype assembly, TCRdb reanalyzed the public sequencing data and kept in-frame beta chains. Each CDR3 protein gets just one entry, which takes the most common genes and DNA from the rows behind it. Across this sample there are fewer than 2 million distinct CDR3 sequences, with roughly 43% seen only once. 20% to 25% of the sample comes from the top ten. Source material: blood. The receptors shown here come from a human donor in good health.

The rearrangement links TRBV3-1 to TRBJ2-3; D unclear. The germline V gene has CDR1 LGHDT and CDR2 YNNKEL (reference sequence). The CDR3 is made up of 13 amino acids. Trimming stripped 5 bases from V and 7 bases from J, with 13 bases between. In nucleotides, the CDR3 is TGTGCCAGCAGCTCAGTGGCCGTTTATACGCAGTATTTT. It is translated as CASSSVAVYTQYF.

The chain recombines TRBV5-1 with TRBJ2-4, with D unresolved. There are 13 residues in the CDR3. V was cut by 5 bases and J by 13 bases, with 19 bases left in between. The germline V gene has CDR1 SGHRS and CDR2 YFSETQ. The CDR3 protein is CASRLGSSNEQYF. The CDR3 bases are TGCGCCAGCAGGTTAGGTTCCTCAAATGAGCAGTACTTC.

The chain employs TRBV7-9 and TRBJ2-7; TRBD1 is a possible D gene (6 bases). Germline V gene sequence: CDR1 SEHNR, CDR2 FQNEAQ (reference sequence). Deletions cut 4 bases from V and 2 bases from J, with 18 bases between. The CDR3 is made up of 16 amino acids. The CDR3 here is CASSYQQGPTPYEQYF. The CDR3 nucleotides are TGTGCCAGCAGCTACCAACAGGGCCCCACTCCCTACGAGCAGTACTTC.

The genes are TRBV3-1 and TRBJ2-5, with 15 bases matching TRBD2. CDR1 LGHDT and CDR2 YNNKEL come from the germline V gene (reference sequence). The V gene end was trimmed by 4 bases and the J gene end by 4 bases; junction bases not matched to a gene: 4. The length of the CDR3 is 16 residues. Written as DNA, the CDR3 is TGTGCCAGCAGCCGGACTAGCGGGGGGGCTGGAGAGACCCAGTACTTC. Translating it yields CASSRTSGGAGETQYF.

The chain joins TRBV5-1 to TRBJ1-1; perhaps TRBD1 as D (6 bases). Germline V gene sequence: CDR1 SGHRS, CDR2 YFSETQ. This CDR3 has 15 residues. V dropped 5 bases and J dropped 1 base, with 15 bases sitting between them. CDR3 DNA sequence: TGCGCCAGCAGTTTTAAGGGGGTTGGGAACACTGAAGCTTTCTTT. This sequence encodes CASSFKGVGNTEAFF.

The chain couples TRBV4-3 to TRBJ1-4, with D perhaps TRBD1 (5 bases). V dropped 5 bases and J dropped 3 bases, with 13 bases sitting between them. Germline-derived CDR1 and CDR2 are LGHNA and YSLEER. The CDR3 sequence is 15 residues long. The CDR3 here is CASSFQTASNEKLFF. Here the CDR3 DNA reads TGCGCCAGCAGCTTCCAGACAGCATCTAATGAAAAACTGTTTTTT.

The V gene is TRBV7-9, the J gene TRBJ2-1; 7 nucleotides agree with TRBD1. The V and J ends lost 6 bases and 1 base, in that order; junction bases with no gene match: 9. Germline V gives CDR1 SEHNR, CDR2 FQNEAQ (reference sequence). The CDR3 is made up of 16 amino acids. The CDR3: CASSHRDRDSYNEQFF. As DNA, the CDR3 is TGTGCCAGCAGTCACCGTGACAGGGATTCCTACAATGAGCAGTTCTTC.

This chain connects TRBV2 to TRBJ1-2; TRBD1 aligns across 9 bases. CDR1 SNHLY and CDR2 FYNNEI come from the germline V gene. This CDR3 region has 15 residues. V gave up 6 bases and J gave up 4 bases; unmatched junction bases: 9. DNA for the CDR3: TGTGCCAGCAGCCCTACAGGGGGCGCTGGCTATGGCTACACCTTC. Translation: CASSPTGGAGYGYTF. Full variable domain (rest looked up from reference TRBV2 and TRBJ1-2): EPEVTQTPSHQVTQMGQEVILRCVPISNHLYFYWYRQILGQKVEFLVSFYNNEISEKSEIFDDQFSVERPDGSNFTLKIRSTKLEDSAMYFCASSPTGGAGYGYTFGSGTRLTVV.

V gene TRBV7-2 combines with J gene TRBJ1-4; D gene unclear. CDR1 is SGHTA, CDR2 FQGNSA, per germline. The CDR3 runs 14 residues. Trimming took 2 bases from V and 11 from J, leaving 15 bases between them. DNA for the CDR3: TGTGCCAGCAGCTTAAGTTACAGCGCGGGCAAACTGTTTTTT. Protein: CASSLSYSAGKLFF.

The rearrangement links TRBV18 to TRBJ2-3, with D perhaps being TRBD1 or TRBD2 (7 bases each). Germline CDR1 is KGHSH and CDR2 is LQKENI. The CDR3 is 16 residues long. V shed 8 bases and J shed 4 bases, with 22 bases lying between them. The CDR3 spells CASTQGRPGGADTQYF. The DNA of the CDR3 is TGTGCCAGCACCCAAGGCCGCCCAGGGGGGGCAGATACGCAGTATTTT.

The V gene is TRBV18, the J gene TRBJ2-7; no definite D call. Germline CDR1 is KGHSH and CDR2 is LQKENI. Trimming took 4 bases from V and 0 from J, leaving 13 bases between them. The CDR3 is 15 residues long. CDR3 in amino acids: CASSRTSTDSYEQYF. For the CDR3, the DNA is TGTGCCAGCTCACGGACGAGTACAGACTCCTACGAGCAGTACTTC.

This clonotype was counted between two and nine times. This CDR3 is CASSNRDGTDTQYF. The CDR3 DNA follows: TGTGCCAGCAGTAACCGGGACGGCACAGATACGCAGTATTTT. The genes are TRBV28 and TRBJ2-3, with D possibly called TRBD1 or TRBD2 (5 bases each). The germline V gene has CDR1 MDHEN and CDR2 SYDVKM. There are 14 residues in the CDR3. The V and J ends lost 5 bases and 1 base respectively, with 10 bases between them.

The chain carries TRBV7-2 and TRBJ2-1; 8 nucleotides align to TRBD2. The germline CDR1 and CDR2 sequences are SGHTA and FQGNSA. This CDR3 is built from 15 residues. The junction had 5 bases not matched to a gene; V was cut back by 1 base and J by 6 bases. Here the CDR3 DNA reads TGTGCCAGCAGCTTAGAACGGGGGGGCGGCAATGAGCAGTTCTTC. This sequence encodes CASSLERGGGNEQFF.

This clonotype has just a few counts. The gene calls are TRBV5-1 and TRBJ1-4, with 9 bases lining up with TRBD1. This CDR3 contains 14 residues. Germline values: CDR1 SGHRS, CDR2 YFSETQ. Trimming cost V 7 bases and J 7 bases; bases outside gene matches: 8. CDR3 loop: CASGRTGAGEKLFF. DNA for the CDR3: TGCGCCAGCGGACGGACAGGGGCGGGTGAAAAACTGTTTTTT.

This sequence joins TRBV6-2 or TRBV6-3 and TRBJ1-5, with 9 bases identical to TRBD1. The length of the CDR3 is 17 residues. Germline lookup yields CDR1 MNHEY and CDR2 SVGEGT. The trim removed 4 bases at V and 6 bases at J, leaving 13 bases unmatched. The CDR3 nucleotides are TGTGCCAGCAGTTCCCCCCAGACAGGGGGATGGGTTCAGCCCCAGCATTTT. Residues: CASSSPQTGGWVQPQHF.

The J gene is TRBJ2-2, the V gene TRBV20-1, with 13 positions matching TRBD2. With V trimmed by 6 bases and J by 4 bases, 2 bases remained unmatched. The germline CDR1 and CDR2 sequences are DFQATT and SNEGSKA (reference sequence). This CDR3 has 14 amino acids. CDR3 loop: CSARTSGGTGELFF. The CDR3 coding sequence is TGCAGTGCGCGGACTAGCGGGGGCACCGGGGAGCTGTTTTTT.

The V gene is TRBV30, the J gene TRBJ2-7, with 7 bases that match TRBD1. Germline V lookup: CDR1 GTSNPN, CDR2 SVGIG (reference sequence). The junction had 10 bases not matched to a gene; V was cut back by 4 bases and J by 4 bases. The CDR3 is 14 amino acids. CDR3 nucleotide sequence: TGTGCCTGGAAACGAGGGCAGGGGGTTTACGAGCAGTACTTC. Translating it yields CAWKRGQGVYEQYF.

Comment on this clonotype: Sequence at one end of the junction differs from germline and may be a read error. The genes are TRBV5-5 and TRBJ2-2; 7 bases map to TRBD2. The CDR3 has 14 amino acids. Germline V gives CDR1 SGHKS, CDR2 YYEKEE (reference sequence). CDR3: CASSFVGRAGELFF. The CDR3 region has the DNA TGCGCCAGCAGCTTCGTGGGGAGGGCCGGGGAGCTGTTTTTT.

The chain is built from TRBV5-4 and TRBJ1-1; 7 bases match TRBD1. Per germline, CDR1 SGHNT and CDR2 YYREEE (reference sequence). Unmatched junction bases numbered 12, after V lost 1 base and J lost 0 bases. CDR3 length: 18 residues. CDR3 nucleotides: TGTGCCAGCAGCTTGTGGCCAGGGGGAAGGAGCATGAACACTGAAGCTTTCTTT. The encoded protein is CASSLWPGGRSMNTEAFF.

The chain joins TRBV5-5 to TRBJ2-5, with D possibly being TRBD1 (6 bases). V was clipped by 0 bases and J by 5 bases, with 14 bases between them. Per germline, CDR1 SGHKS and CDR2 YYEKEE (reference sequence). CDR3 size: 15 residues. This CDR3 is CASSLESQGWETQYF. CDR3 DNA: TGTGCCAGCAGCTTGGAATCACAGGGATGGGAGACCCAGTACTTC.

This chain joins TRBV11-2 and TRBJ2-5; 8 bases fit TRBD2. The germline gives CDR1 SGHAT, CDR2 FQNNGV. V lost 4 bases, J lost 5 bases, and 12 bases stayed unmatched. The CDR3 is 16 residues long. This CDR3 is CASSWSGGGWEETQYF. DNA of the CDR3: TGTGCCAGCAGCTGGAGCGGGGGCGGTTGGGAGGAGACCCAGTACTTC.